One sample yielded the 7 T cell receptor beta chains listed below, sequenced in a study of vaccination and CD4 T cells after COVID-19. Treatment specified: approximately nine-day PBMC culture with coronavirus spike peptide pools or control peptides (ViraFEST assay). Antigens of these TCRs are unknown. An Oncomine TCR Beta short-read assay was used to sequence the DNA from cultured CD4+ T cells. TCRdb processed the PCR reads anew with MiXCR; each CDR3 protein has one entry. This sample has around 15,000 distinct CDR3 sequences, with around 61% found just once. The sequencing sample was made of CD4+ T cells from blood, cultured in vitro. Receptors originate from a human donor who had recovered from COVID-19.

The V and J genes are TRBV7-9 and TRBJ2-1; D ambiguous. V gave up 10 bases and J gave up 2 bases, with 12 bases separating them. This CDR3 comprises 13 residues. Germline CDR1 is SEHNR and CDR2 is FQNEAQ (reference sequence). The CDR3 sequence is CANQRVTYNEQFF. The CDR3 nucleotides read TGTGCCAACCAACGAGTGACCTACAATGAGCAGTTCTTC.

The genes are TRBV7-9 and TRBJ1-1, with 9 bases matching TRBD1. The CDR3 totals 14 residues. Germline V gene lookup returns CDR1 SEHNR and CDR2 FQNEAQ (reference sequence). V dropped 5 bases and J dropped 8; count of bases not matched to a gene: 9. CDR3 DNA: TGTGCCAGCAGCACCTGGGACAGGGCCTTGGAAGCTTTCTTT. It encodes CASSTWDRALEAFF. Full variable domain (remainder filled in from reference TRBV7-9 and TRBJ1-1): DTGVSQNPRHKITKRGQNVTFRCDPISEHNRLYWYRQTLGQGPEFLTYFQNEAQLEKSRLLSDRFSAERPKGSFSTLEIQRTEQGDSAMYLCASSTWDRALEAFFGQGTRLTVV.

The CDR3: CASSLGRLYGYTF. Here the CDR3 DNA reads TGTGCCAGCAGCTTGGGGCGACTCTATGGCTACACCTTC. The chain uses TRBV7-2 and TRBJ1-2, with a weak D call TRBD1 (5 bases). The V gene's germline CDR1 is SGHTA and CDR2 FQGNSA. The CDR3 is 13 amino acids. Trimming took 3 bases from V and 4 from J, leaving 9 bases between them.

The V and J genes are TRBV7-3 and TRBJ2-1, with D unresolved. Per germline, CDR1 SGHTA and CDR2 FQGTGA. The CDR3 runs 14 residues. V lost 1 base and J 5 bases, leaving 9 bases between the germline ends. DNA for the CDR3: TGTGCCAGCAGCTTAAGGCCCTCAGACAATGAGCAGTTCTTC. Amino acid sequence: CASSLRPSDNEQFF. Using reference TRBV7-3 and TRBJ2-1 for the parts outside the CDR3, the full variable domain is GAGVSQTPSNKVTEKGKYVELRCDPISGHTALYWYRQSLGQGPEFLIYFQGTGAADDSGLPNDRFFAVRPEGSVSTLKIQRTERGDSAVYLCASSLRPSDNEQFFGPGTRLTVL.

This chain connects TRBV15 to TRBJ2-5, with a weak D call TRBD2 (5 bases). Germline V gives CDR1 LNHNV, CDR2 YYDKDF (reference sequence). V was clipped by 0 bases and J by 5 bases, with 16 bases between them. The CDR3 consists of 16 residues. The CDR3 is CATSRDRMGSGETQYF. Written as DNA, the CDR3 is TGTGCCACCAGCAGAGATCGGATGGGGTCGGGGGAGACCCAGTACTTC.

The chain is built from TRBV5-4 and TRBJ1-2; D perhaps matches TRBD1 (5 bases). Germline assignment: CDR1 SGHNT and CDR2 YYREEE (reference sequence). V lost 3 bases and J lost 4, with 16 bases in between. The CDR3 sequence is 15 residues long. The CDR3 DNA is TGTGCCAGCAGCTCTCCCCGGGACTCAAGCTATGGCTACACCTTC. This codes for CASSSPRDSSYGYTF.

The gene calls are TRBV7-9 and TRBJ1-2, with D unresolved. CDR1 and CDR2 from the germline V gene are SEHNR and FQNEAQ (reference sequence). Between the trimmed V and J ends, which lost 2 bases and 4 bases, there was a span of 2 bases. CDR3 length equals 11 residues. CDR3 loop: CASSLLYGYTF. The CDR3 DNA follows: TGTGCCAGCAGCTTACTCTATGGCTACACCTTC.